This T cell receptor beta chain was recorded in a study of OX40 agonist ivuxolimab in advanced cancers. Study context: It was ivuxolimab, an agonistic anti-OX40 (CD134) antibody, that patients were treated with.

Study-wide findings and caveats: Blood T cells, both CD4+ and CD8+, expanded clonally by week 6 at 0.1 to 3.0 mg/kg. Certain nonresponding patients likewise had low normalized T-cell clonal expansion. Expanded clones belonging to CD8+ T cells outnumbered, on average, those of CD4+.

Using immunoSEQ multiplex PCR, the repertoire was profiled, and TCRdb retains in-frame clones only, with some absent. The table has about 50,000 clones, roughly four fifths seen once. Germline V gene sequence: CDR1 MDHEN, CDR2 SYDVKM. V lost 5 bases to trimming and J lost 4 bases, with 15 bases between them. The CDR3 covers 15 residues. Of note for this clone: What it binds is not known.

This specimen consisted of CD4+ or CD8+ T cells sorted from blood, obtained in a trial of the OX40 agonist ivuxolimab. The rearrangement uses TRBV28 and TRBJ2-1; D perhaps matches TRBD2 (5 bases). This clonotype was obtained from an adult with an advanced solid tumor such as melanoma, head and neck, liver or kidney cancer. CDR3 loop: CASSRGQLGYNEQFF. CDR3 DNA sequence: TGTGCCAGCAGTCGGGGTCAATTGGGTTACAATGAGCAGTTCTTC.